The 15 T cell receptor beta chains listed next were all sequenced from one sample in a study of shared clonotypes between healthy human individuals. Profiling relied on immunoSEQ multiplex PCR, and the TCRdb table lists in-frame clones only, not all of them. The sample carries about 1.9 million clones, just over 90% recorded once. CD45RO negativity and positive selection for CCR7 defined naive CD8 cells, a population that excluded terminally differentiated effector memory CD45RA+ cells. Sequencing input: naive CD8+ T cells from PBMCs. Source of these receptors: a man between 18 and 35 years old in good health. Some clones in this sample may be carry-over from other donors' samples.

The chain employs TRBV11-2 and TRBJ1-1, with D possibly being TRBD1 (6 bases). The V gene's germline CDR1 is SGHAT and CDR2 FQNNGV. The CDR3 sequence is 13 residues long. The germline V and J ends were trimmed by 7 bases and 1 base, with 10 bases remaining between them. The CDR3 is CASTQGTNTEAFF. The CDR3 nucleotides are TGTGCCAGCACCCAGGGGACGAACACTGAAGCTTTCTTT.

The CDR3: CATSRERGFGTEAFF. The CDR3 DNA sequence: TGTGCCACCAGCAGAGAAAGGGGGTTCGGGACTGAAGCTTTCTTT. V usage is TRBV15 and J usage is TRBJ1-1; a weak D match, TRBD1 (6 bases). V was cut by 0 bases and J by 5 bases, with 13 bases left in between. From germline, CDR1 is LNHNV and CDR2 YYDKDF (reference sequence). CDR3 size: 15 residues.

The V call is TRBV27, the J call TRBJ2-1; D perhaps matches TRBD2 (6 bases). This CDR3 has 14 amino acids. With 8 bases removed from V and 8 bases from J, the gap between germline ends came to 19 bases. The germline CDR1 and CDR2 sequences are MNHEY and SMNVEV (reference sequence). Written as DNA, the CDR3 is TGTGCCAGCTCCAGGGTCGGGAGCTCCGATGAGCAGTTCTTC. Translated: CASSRVGSSDEQFF.

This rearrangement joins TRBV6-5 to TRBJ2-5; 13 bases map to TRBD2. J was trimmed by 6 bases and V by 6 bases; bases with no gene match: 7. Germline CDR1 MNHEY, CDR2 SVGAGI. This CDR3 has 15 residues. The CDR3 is CASRDSGLAGQTQYF. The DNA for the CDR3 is TGTGCCAGCAGAGACTCGGGACTAGCGGGACAGACCCAGTACTTC.

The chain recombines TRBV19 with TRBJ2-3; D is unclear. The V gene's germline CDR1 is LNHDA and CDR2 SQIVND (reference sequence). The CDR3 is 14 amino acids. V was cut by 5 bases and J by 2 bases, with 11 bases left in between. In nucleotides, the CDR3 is TGTGCCAGTAGTTTACAGAAATACACAGATACGCAGTATTTT. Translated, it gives CASSLQKYTDTQYF.

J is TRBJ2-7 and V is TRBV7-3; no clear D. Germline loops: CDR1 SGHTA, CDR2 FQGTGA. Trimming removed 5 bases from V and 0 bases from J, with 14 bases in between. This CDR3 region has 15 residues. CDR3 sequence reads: CASSPRAESSYEQYF. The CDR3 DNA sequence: TGTGCCAGCAGCCCCCGGGCGGAAAGCTCCTACGAGCAGTACTTC.

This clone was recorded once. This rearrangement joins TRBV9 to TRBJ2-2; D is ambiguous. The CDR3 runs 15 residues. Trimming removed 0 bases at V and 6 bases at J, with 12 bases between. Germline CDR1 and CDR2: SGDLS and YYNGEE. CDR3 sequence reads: CASSVGRSAAGELFF. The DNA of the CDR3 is TGTGCCAGCAGCGTAGGACGGAGCGCTGCCGGGGAGCTGTTTTTT. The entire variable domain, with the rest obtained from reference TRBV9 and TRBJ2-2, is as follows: DSGVTQTPKHLITATGQRVTLRCSPRSGDLSVYWYQQSLDQGLQFLIQYYNGEERAKGNILERFSAQQFPDLHSELNLSSLELGDSALYFCASSVGRSAAGELFFGEGSRLTVL.

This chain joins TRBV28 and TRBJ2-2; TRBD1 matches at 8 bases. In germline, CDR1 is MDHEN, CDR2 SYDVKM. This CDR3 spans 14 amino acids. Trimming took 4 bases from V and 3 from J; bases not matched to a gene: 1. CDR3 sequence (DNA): TGTGCCAGCAGTTCACAGGGGGACACCGGGGAGCTGTTTTTT. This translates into CASSSQGDTGELFF.

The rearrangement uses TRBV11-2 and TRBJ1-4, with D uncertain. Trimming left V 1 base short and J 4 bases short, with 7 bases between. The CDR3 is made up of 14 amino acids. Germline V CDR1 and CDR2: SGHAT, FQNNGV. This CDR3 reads CASSLVGFNEKLFF. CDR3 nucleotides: TGTGCCAGCAGCTTAGTTGGCTTTAATGAAAAACTGTTTTTT. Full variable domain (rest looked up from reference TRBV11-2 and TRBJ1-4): EAGVAQSPRYKIIEKRQSVAFWCNPISGHATLYWYQQILGQGPKLLIQFQNNGVVDDSQLPKDRFSAERLKGVDSTLKIQPAKLEDSAVYLCASSLVGFNEKLFFGSGTQLSVL.

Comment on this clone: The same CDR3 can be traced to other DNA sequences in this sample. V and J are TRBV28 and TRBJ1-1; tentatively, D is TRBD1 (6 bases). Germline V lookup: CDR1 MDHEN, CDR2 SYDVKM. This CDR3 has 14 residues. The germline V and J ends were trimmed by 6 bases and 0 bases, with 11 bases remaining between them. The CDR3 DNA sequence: TGTGCCAGCAGCCCCACAGGGATGAACACTGAAGCTTTCTTT. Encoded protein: CASSPTGMNTEAFF. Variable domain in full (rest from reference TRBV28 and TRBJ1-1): DVKVTQSSRYLVKRTGEKVFLECVQDMDHENMFWYRQDPGLGLRLIYFSYDVKMKEKGDIPEGYSVSREKKERFSLILESASTNQTSMYLCASSPTGMNTEAFFGQGTRLTVV.

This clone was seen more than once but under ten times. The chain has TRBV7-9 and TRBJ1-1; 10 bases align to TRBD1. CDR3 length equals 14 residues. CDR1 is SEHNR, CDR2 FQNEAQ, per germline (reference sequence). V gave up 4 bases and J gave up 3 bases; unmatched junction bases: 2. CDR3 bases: TGTGCCAGCAGCTCGGACAGGGGGTACACTGAAGCTTTCTTT. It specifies CASSSDRGYTEAFF.

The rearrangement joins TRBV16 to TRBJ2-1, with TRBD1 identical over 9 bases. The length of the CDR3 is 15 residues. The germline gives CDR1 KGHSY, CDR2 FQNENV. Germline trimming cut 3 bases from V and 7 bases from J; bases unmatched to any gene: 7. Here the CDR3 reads CASSHPDRGWNEQFF. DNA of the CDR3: TGTGCCAGCAGCCACCCGGACAGGGGATGGAATGAGCAGTTCTTC.

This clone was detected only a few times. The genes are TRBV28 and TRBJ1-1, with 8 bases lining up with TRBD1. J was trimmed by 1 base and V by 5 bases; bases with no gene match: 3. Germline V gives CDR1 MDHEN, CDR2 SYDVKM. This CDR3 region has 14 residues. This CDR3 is CASSAGQANTEAFF. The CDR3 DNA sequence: TGTGCCAGCAGTGCGGGACAGGCGAACACTGAAGCTTTCTTT. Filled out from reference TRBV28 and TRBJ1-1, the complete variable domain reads DVKVTQSSRYLVKRTGEKVFLECVQDMDHENMFWYRQDPGLGLRLIYFSYDVKMKEKGDIPEGYSVSREKKERFSLILESASTNQTSMYLCASSAGQANTEAFFGQGTRLTVV.

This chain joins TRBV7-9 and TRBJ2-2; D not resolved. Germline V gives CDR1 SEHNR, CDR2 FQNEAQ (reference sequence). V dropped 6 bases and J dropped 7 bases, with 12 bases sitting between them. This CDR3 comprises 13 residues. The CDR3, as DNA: TGTGCCAGCAGTCCCCCCGTCGTCGGGGAGCTGTTTTTT. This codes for CASSPPVVGELFF.

The CDR3 DNA follows: TGTGCCAGTTATGGACAGGGCAGAGGGAACACTGAAGCTTTCTTT. It is translated as CASYGQGRGNTEAFF. This sequence joins TRBV19 and TRBJ1-1; 8 nucleotides align to TRBD1. V was pared by 8 bases and J by 1 base, with 9 bases of the junction left unmatched. The CDR3 extends over 15 amino acids. Germline CDR1 and CDR2: LNHDA and SQIVND (reference sequence).